This T cell receptor beta chain was sequenced during a study of T cells in Graves' hyperthyroidism and ophthalmopathy. RNA transcripts served as the template for amplifying TCR beta CDR3 regions. HTBI primers were employed in a first-round RT-PCR of the TCR CDR3. TCRdb passed the multiplex PCR reads through MiXCR, listing each CDR3 protein once. The data contain more than 300,000 distinct CDR3 sequences, approximately 18% of them singletons. V was cut by 7 bases and J by 3 bases, with 13 bases left in between. This CDR3 has 14 amino acids. Germline CDR1 reads MDHEN; CDR2 reads SYDVKM. The authors obtained PBMCs from over 8 ml of fresh peripheral blood.

This sequence was found in a young man with Graves' ophthalmopathy. The chain combines TRBV28 with TRBJ1-5; D is ambiguous. The sequenced material came from blood. The CDR3 loop reads CASNPRRTNQPQHF. The CDR3 bases are TGTGCCAGCAATCCGAGACGGACCAATCAGCCCCAGCATTTT.